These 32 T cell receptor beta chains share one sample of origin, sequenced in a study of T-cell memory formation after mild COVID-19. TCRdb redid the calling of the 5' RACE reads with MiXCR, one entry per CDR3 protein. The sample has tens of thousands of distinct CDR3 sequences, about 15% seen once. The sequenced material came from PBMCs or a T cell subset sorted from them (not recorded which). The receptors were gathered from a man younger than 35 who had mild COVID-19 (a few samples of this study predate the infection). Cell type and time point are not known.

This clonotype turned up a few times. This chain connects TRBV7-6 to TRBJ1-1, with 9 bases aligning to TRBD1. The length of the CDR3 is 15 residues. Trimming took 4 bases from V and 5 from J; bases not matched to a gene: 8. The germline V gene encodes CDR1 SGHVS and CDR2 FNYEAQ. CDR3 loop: CASSSNRGRGTEAFF. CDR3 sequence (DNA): TGTGCCAGCAGCTCTAACAGGGGGCGTGGGACTGAAGCTTTCTTT. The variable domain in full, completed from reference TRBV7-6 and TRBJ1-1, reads GAGVSQSPRYKVTKRGQDVALRCDPISGHVSLYWYRQALGQGPEFLTYFNYEAQQDKSGLPNDRFSAERPEGSISTLTIQRTEQRDSAMYRCASSSNRGRGTEAFFGQGTRLTVV.

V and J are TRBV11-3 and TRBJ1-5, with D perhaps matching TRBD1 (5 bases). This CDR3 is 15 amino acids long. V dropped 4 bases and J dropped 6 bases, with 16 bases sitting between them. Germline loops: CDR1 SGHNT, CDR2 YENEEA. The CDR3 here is CASSYRQSFPQPQHF. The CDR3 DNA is TGTGCCAGCAGCTACAGACAGAGTTTCCCTCAGCCCCAGCATTTT.

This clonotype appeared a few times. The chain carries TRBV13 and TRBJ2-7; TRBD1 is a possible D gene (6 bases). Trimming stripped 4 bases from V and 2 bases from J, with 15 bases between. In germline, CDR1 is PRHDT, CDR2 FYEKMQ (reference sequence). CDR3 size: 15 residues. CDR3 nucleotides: TGTGCCAGCAGCTCAAACCACAGGGAAACCTACGAGCAGTACTTC. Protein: CASSSNHRETYEQYF.

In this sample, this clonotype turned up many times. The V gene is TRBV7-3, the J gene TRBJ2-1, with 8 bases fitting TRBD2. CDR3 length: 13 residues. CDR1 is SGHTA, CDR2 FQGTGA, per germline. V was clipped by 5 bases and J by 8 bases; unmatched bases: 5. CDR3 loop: CASSLGRGDEQFF. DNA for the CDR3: TGTGCCAGCAGCCTCGGGAGGGGGGATGAGCAGTTCTTC.

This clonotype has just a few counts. The CDR3 region is CASSFRTSGGAWMEQFF. CDR3 in DNA: TGCGCCAGCAGCTTCCGGACTAGCGGGGGGGCTTGGATGGAGCAGTTCTTC. V and J are TRBV5-1 and TRBJ2-1, with 15 bases matching TRBD2. CDR3 length equals 17 residues. The junction had 10 bases not matched to a gene; V was cut back by 2 bases and J by 10 bases. Germline V gives CDR1 SGHRS, CDR2 YFSETQ.

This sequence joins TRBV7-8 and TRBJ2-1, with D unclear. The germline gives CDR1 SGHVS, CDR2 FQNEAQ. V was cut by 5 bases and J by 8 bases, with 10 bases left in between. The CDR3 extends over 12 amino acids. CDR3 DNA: TGTGCCAGCAGCCTATGGGTCGATGAGCAGTTCTTC. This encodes CASSLWVDEQFF. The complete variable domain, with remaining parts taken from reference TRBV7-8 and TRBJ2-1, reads GAGVSQSPRYKVAKRGQDVALRCDPISGHVSLFWYQQALGQGPEFLTYFQNEAQLDKSGLPSDRFFAERPEGSVSTLKIQRTQQEDSAVYLCASSLWVDEQFFGPGTRLTVL.

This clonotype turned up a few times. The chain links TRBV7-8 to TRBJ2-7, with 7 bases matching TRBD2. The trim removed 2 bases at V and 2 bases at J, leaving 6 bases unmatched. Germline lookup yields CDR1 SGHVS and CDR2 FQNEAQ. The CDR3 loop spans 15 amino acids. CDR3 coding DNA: TGTGCCAGCAGCTTACGGGCTAGCGGTACCTACGAGCAGTACTTC. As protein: CASSLRASGTYEQYF.

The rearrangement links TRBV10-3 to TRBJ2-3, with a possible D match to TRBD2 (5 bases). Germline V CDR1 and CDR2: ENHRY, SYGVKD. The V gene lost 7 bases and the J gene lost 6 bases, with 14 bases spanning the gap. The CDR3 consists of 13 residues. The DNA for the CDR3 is TGTGCCATCACTCCTGAGTCGGGGGATACGCAGTATTTT. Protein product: CAITPESGDTQYF.

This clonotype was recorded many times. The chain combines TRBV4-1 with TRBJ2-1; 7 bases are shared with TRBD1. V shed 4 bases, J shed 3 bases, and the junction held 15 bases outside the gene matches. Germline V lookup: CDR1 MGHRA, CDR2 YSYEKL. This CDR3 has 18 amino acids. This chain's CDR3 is CASSLQDGRDSLYNEQFF. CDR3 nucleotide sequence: TGCGCCAGCAGCCTACAGGACGGAAGGGACAGCCTCTACAATGAGCAGTTCTTC.

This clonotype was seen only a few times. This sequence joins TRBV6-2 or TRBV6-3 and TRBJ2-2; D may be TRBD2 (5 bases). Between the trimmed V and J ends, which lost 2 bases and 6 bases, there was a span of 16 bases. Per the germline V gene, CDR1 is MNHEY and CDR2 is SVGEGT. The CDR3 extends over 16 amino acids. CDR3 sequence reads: CASSYGSEGRAGELFF. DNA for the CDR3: TGTGCCAGCAGTTACGGGTCCGAGGGAAGGGCCGGGGAGCTGTTTTTT.

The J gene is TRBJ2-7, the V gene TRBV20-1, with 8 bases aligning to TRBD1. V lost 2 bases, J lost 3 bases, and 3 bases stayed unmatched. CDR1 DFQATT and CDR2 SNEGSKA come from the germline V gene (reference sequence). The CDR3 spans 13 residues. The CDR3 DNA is TGCAGTGCTAGACATACAGGGGGCTACGAGCAGTACTTC. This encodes CSARHTGGYEQYF.

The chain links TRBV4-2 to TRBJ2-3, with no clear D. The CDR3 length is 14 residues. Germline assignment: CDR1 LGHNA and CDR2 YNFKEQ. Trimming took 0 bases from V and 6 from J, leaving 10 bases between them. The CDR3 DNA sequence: TGTGCCAGCAGCCAAGATAGGCCACGGGATACGCAGTATTTT. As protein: CASSQDRPRDTQYF.

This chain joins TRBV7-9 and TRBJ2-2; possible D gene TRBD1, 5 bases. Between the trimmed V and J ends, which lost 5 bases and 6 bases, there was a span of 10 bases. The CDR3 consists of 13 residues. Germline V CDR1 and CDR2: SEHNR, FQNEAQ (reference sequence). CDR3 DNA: TGTGCCAGCAGCAAAGTGGGGCCCGGGGAGCTGTTTTTT. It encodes CASSKVGPGELFF.

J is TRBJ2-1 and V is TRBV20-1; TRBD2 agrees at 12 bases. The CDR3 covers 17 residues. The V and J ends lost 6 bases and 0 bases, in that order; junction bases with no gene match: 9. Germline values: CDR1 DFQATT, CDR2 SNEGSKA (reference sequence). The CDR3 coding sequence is TGCAGTGCCCCGGGACTAGCGGGCCTCAGCTCCTACAATGAGCAGTTCTTC. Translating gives CSAPGLAGLSSYNEQFF.

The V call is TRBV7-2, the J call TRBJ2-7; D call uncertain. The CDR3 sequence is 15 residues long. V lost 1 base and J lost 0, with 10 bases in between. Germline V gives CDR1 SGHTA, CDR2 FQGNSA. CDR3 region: CASSLVAESSYEQYF. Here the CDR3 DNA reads TGTGCCAGCAGCTTAGTCGCAGAGAGCTCCTACGAGCAGTACTTC. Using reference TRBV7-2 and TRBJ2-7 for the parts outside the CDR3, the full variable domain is GAGVSQSPSNKVTEKGKDVELRCDPISGHTALYWYRQSLGQGLEFLIYFQGNSAPDKSGLPSDRFSAERTGGSVSTLTIQRTQQEDSAVYLCASSLVAESSYEQYFGPGTRLTVT.

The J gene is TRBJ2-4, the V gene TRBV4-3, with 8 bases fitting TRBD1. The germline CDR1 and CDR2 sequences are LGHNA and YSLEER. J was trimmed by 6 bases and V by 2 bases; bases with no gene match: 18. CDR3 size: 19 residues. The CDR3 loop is CASSQFLGGRGRRGNIQYF. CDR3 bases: TGCGCCAGCAGCCAATTCCTCGGGGGCAGGGGGCGCCGGGGAAACATTCAGTACTTC.

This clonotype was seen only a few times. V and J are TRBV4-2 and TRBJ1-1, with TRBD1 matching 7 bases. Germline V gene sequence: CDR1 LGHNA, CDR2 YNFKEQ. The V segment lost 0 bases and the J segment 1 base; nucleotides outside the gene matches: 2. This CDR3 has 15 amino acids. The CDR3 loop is CASSQEDRTNTEAFF. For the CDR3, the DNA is TGTGCCAGCAGCCAAGAGGACAGGACGAACACTGAAGCTTTCTTT.

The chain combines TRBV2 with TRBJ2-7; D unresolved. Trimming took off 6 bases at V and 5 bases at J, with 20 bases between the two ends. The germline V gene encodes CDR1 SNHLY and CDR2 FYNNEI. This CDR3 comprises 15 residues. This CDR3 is CASRDGTLWLDEQYF. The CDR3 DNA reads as TGTGCCAGCAGGGATGGTACGCTATGGCTGGACGAGCAGTACTTC. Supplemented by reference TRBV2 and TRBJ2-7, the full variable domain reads EPEVTQTPSHQVTQMGQEVILRCVPISNHLYFYWYRQILGQKVEFLVSFYNNEISEKSEIFDDQFSVERPDGSNFTLKIRSTKLEDSAMYFCASRDGTLWLDEQYFGPGTRLTVT.

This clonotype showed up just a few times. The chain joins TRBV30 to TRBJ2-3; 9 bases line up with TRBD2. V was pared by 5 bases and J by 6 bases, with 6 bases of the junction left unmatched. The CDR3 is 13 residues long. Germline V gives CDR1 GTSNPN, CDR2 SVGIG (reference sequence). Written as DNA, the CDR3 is TGTGCCTGGGGGGGACTAGCCCCGGATACGCAGTATTTT. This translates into CAWGGLAPDTQYF. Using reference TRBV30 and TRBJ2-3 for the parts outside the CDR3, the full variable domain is SQTIHQWPATLVQPVGSPLSLECTVEGTSNPNLYWYRQAAGRGLQLLFYSVGIGQISSEVPQNLSASRPQDRQFILSSKKLLLSDSGFYLCAWGGLAPDTQYFGPGTRLTVL.

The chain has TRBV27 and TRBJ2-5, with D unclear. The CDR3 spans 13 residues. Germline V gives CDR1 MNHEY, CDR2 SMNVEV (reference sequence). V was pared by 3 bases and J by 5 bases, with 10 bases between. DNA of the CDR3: TGTGCCAGCAGTTTTTTGGACGAGGAGACCCAGTACTTC. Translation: CASSFLDEETQYF.

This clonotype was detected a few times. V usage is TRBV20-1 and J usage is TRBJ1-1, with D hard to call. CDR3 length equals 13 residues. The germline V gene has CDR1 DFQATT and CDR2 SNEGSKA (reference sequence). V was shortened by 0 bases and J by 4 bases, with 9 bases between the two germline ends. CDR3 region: CSARDRRATEAFF. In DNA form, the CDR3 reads TGCAGTGCTAGAGATCGGCGTGCCACTGAAGCTTTCTTT.

CDR3 DNA: TGTGCCAGCAGCCCGAGAGGGGTCGCTGAAGCTTTCTTT. It specifies CASSPRGVAEAFF. This rearrangement joins TRBV7-3 to TRBJ1-1; D might be TRBD1 (5 bases). The V end was cut by 5 bases, the J end by 6 bases, with 13 bases between. This CDR3 has 13 residues. Germline CDR1 and CDR2: SGHTA and FQGTGA.

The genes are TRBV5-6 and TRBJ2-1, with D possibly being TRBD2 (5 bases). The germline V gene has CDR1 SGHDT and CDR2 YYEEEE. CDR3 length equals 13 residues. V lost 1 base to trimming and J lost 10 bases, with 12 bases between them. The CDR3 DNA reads TGTGCCAGCAGCTTGCTAGTCCCGGGGGAGCAGTTCTTC. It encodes CASSLLVPGEQFF.

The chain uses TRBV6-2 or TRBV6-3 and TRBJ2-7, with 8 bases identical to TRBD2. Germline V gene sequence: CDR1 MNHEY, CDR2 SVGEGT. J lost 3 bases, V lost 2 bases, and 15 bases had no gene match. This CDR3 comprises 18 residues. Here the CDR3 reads CASSYGGPERGLHYEQYF. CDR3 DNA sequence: TGTGCCAGCAGTTACGGGGGCCCAGAGCGGGGGCTCCACTACGAGCAGTACTTC.

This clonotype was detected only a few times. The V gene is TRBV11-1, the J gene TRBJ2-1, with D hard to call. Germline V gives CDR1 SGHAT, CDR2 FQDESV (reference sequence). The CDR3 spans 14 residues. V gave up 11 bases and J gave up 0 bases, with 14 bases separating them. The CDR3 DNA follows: TGTGCCCTCGCCTGTCTCAGCTCCTACAATGAGCAGTTCTTC. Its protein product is CALACLSSYNEQFF.

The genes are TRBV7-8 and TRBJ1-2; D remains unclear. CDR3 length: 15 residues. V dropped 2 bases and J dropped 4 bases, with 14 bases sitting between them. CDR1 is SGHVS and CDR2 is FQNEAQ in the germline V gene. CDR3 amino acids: CASSLSGLPGYGYTF. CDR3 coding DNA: TGTGCCAGCAGCTTATCTGGGCTCCCTGGCTATGGCTACACCTTC.

The CDR3 here is CASSSADSGGSYNEQFF. CDR3 in DNA: TGCGCCAGCAGCTCCGCGGACAGCGGGGGCTCCTACAATGAGCAGTTCTTC. V gene TRBV5-1 combines with J gene TRBJ2-1; 8 positions match TRBD2. Trimming took 3 bases from V and 0 from J; bases not matched to a gene: 8. This CDR3 region has 17 residues. Germline V gives CDR1 SGHRS, CDR2 YFSETQ.

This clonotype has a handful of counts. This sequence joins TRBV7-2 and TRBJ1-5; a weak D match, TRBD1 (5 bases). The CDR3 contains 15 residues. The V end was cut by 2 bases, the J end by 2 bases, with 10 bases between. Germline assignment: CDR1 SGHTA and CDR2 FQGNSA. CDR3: CASSLRGVGNQPQHF. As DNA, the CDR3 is TGTGCCAGCAGCTTAAGGGGAGTTGGCAATCAGCCCCAGCATTTT.

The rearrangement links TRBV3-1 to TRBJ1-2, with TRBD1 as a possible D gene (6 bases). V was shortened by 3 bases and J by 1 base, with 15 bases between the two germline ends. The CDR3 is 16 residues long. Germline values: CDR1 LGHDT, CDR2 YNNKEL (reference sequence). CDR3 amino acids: CASSHALTGINYGYTF. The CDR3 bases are TGTGCCAGCAGCCATGCCCTTACAGGGATTAACTATGGCTACACCTTC.

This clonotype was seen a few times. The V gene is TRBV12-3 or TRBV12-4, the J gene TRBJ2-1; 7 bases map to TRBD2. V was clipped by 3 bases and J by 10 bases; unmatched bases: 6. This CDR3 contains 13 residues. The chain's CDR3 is CASSFPGGTEQFF. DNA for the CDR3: TGTGCCAGCAGTTTTCCCGGGGGGACGGAGCAGTTCTTC.

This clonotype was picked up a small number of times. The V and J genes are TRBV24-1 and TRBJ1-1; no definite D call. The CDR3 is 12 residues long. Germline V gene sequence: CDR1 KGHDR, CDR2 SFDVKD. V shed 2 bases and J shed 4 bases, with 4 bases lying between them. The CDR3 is CATSDSGTEAFF. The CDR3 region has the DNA TGTGCCACCAGTGATTCCGGCACTGAAGCTTTCTTT.

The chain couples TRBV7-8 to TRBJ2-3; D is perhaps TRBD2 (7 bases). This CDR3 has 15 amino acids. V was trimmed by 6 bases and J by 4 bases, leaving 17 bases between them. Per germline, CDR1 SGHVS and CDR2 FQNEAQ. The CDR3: CASREWGGASDTQYF. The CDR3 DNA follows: TGTGCCAGCAGGGAATGGGGGGGGGCCTCAGATACGCAGTATTTT. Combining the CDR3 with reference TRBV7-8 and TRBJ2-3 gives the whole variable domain GAGVSQSPRYKVAKRGQDVALRCDPISGHVSLFWYQQALGQGPEFLTYFQNEAQLDKSGLPSDRFFAERPEGSVSTLKIQRTQQEDSAVYLCASREWGGASDTQYFGPGTRLTVL.